This T cell receptor (beta chain) was sequenced for a study of T cells in Graves' hyperthyroidism and ophthalmopathy. Study observations and caveats: Ophthalmopathy was identified by the model a median around 6.3 months ahead of onset. Most clonotypes expanded in the thyroid (above 0.001) were also present in blood.

Trimming stripped 6 bases from V and 1 base from J, with 19 bases between. The CDR3 has 17 amino acids. Germline assignment: CDR1 MNHEY and CDR2 SVGAGI. This clonotype appeared many times. Its antigen remains unidentified. It was RNA transcripts that yielded the amplified TCR beta CDR3 regions. The study used the HTBI primer set for a first-round RT-PCR of the TCR CDR3. TCRdb used MiXCR to reprocess the multiplex PCR reads, holding one entry per CDR3 protein. Here the sample spans some 550,000 distinct CDR3 sequences, around 20% being singletons. Graves' hyperthyroidism qualified as stable when ophthalmopathy did not progress within 18 months. Each diagnosis was grounded in clinical symptoms, serum thyroxine and TRAb, thyroid ultrasound, and orbital computed tomography.

The sequenced sample was blood. V usage is TRBV6-5 and J usage is TRBJ2-1; TRBD2 is a possible D gene (6 bases). This TCR derives from a man younger than 30 with Graves' hyperthyroidism. CDR3 loop: CASSTLHGGNSYNEQFF. The CDR3 bases are TGTGCCAGCAGCACACTGCATGGGGGGAATTCCTACAATGAGCAGTTCTTC.